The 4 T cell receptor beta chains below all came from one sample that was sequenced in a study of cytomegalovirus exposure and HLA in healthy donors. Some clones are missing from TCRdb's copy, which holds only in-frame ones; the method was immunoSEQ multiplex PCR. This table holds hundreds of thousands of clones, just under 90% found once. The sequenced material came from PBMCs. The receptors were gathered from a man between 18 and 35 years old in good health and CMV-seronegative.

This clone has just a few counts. The CDR3 region is CASSFHYEQYF. The CDR3 DNA reads TGTGCCAGCAGCTTCCACTACGAGCAGTACTTC. The chain uses TRBV7-2 and TRBJ2-7; D not resolved. CDR1 and CDR2 from the germline V gene are SGHTA and FQGNSA. Trimming shortened V by 3 bases and J by 3 bases, and 3 bases separated the two germline ends. The CDR3 is 11 amino acids.

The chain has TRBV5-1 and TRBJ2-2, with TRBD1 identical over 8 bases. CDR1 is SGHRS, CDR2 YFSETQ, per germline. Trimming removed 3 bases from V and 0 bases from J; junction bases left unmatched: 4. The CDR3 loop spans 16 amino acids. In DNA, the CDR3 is TGCGCCAGCAGCTCCCAGGGGGCACCGAACACCGGGGAGCTGTTTTTT. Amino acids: CASSSQGAPNTGELFF. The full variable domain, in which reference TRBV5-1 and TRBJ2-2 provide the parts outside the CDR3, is KAGVTQTPRYLIKTRGQQVTLSCSPISGHRSVSWYQQTPGQGLQFLFEYFSETQRNKGNFPGRFSGRQFSNSRSEMNVSTLELGDSALYLCASSSQGAPNTGELFFGEGSRLTVL.

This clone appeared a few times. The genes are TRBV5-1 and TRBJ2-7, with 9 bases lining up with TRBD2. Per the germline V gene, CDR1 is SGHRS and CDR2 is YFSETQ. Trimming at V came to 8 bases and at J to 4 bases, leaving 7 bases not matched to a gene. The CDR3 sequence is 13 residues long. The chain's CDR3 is CASGRLAGYEQYF. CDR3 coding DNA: TGCGCCAGTGGGCGGCTAGCGGGGTACGAGCAGTACTTC.

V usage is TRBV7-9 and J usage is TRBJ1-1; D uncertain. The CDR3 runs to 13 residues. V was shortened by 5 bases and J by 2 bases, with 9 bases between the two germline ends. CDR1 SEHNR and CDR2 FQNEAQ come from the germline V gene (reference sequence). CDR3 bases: TGTGCCAGCAGCCCGGGAGAAAACACTGAAGCTTTCTTT. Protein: CASSPGENTEAFF.